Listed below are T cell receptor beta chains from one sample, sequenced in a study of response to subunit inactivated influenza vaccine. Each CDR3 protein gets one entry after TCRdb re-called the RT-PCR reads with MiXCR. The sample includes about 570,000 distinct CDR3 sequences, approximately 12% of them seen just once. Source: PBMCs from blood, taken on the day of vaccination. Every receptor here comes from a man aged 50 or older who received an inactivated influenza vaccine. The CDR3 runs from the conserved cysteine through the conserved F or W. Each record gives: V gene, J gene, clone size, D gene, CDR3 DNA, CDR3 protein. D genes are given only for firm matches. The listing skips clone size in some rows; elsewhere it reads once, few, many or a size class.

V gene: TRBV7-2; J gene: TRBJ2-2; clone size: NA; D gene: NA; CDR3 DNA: TGTGCCAGCAGCTTAGGCCCCCGGGTGGCCGGGGAGCTGTTTTTT; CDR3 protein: CASSLGPRVAGELFF
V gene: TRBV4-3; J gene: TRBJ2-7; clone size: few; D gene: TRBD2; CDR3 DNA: TGCGCCAGCAGCCAAGAGACTAGCGGTATGAGTGAGCAGTACTTC; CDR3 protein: CASSQETSGMSEQYF
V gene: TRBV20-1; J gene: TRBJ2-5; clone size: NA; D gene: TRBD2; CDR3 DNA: TGCAGTGCTAGAGAAGTTCGGCGGGAGGGTCCAGAGACCCAGTACTTC; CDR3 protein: CSAREVRREGPETQYF
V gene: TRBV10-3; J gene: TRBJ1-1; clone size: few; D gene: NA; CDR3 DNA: TGTGCCACCCGACGGGGGGCCCTGGACACTGAAGCTTTCTTT; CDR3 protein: CATRRGALDTEAFF
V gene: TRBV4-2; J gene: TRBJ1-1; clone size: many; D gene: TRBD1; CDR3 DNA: TGTGCCAGCAGCCGTACCGGGACAGAGAACACTGAAGCTTTCTTT; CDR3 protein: CASSRTGTENTEAFF
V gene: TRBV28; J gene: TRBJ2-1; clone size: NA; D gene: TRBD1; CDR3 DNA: TGTGCCAGCAGTCTCCAACCGCCGGGACAGGGCCTTGAGCAGTTCTTC; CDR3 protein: CASSLQPPGQGLEQFF
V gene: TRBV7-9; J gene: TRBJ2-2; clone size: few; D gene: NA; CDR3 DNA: TGTGCCAGCAGCTTACCCAGGGGGACTACCGGGGAGCTGTTTTTT; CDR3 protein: CASSLPRGTTGELFF
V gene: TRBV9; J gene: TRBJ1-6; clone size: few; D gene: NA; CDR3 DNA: TGTGCCAGCAGCACCGGACATACCTATAATTCACCCCTCCACTTT; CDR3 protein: CASSTGHTYNSPLHF
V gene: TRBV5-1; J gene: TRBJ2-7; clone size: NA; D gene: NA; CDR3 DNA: TGCGCCAGCAGCTTGATACCGGGAGCGAGCTCCTACGAGCAGTACTTC; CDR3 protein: CASSLIPGASSYEQYF
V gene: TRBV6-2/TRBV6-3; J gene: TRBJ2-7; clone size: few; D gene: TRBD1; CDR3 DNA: TGTGCCAGCAGTTACCTATACAGGACAGGATCGGACGAGCAGTACTTC; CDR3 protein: CASSYLYRTGSDEQYF
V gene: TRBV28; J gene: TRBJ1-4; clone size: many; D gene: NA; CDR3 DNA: TGTGCCAGCAGTTCTTCCCCAAATGAAAAACTGTTTTTT; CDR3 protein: CASSSSPNEKLFF
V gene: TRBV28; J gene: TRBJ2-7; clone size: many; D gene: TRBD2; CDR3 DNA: TGTGCCAGCAGTTCCTCCCGGAGCGGGGGTTTCTACGAGCAGTACTTC; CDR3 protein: CASSSSRSGGFYEQYF
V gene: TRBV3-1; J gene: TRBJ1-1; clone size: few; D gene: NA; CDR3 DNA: TGTGCCAGCAGCCCCTACCTCGGCCAGGGTAGTGAAGCTTTCTTT; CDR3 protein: CASSPYLGQGSEAFF
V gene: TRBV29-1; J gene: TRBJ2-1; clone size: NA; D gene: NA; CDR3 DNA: TGCAGCGGGGGAGGATGGGGGGCTAATGAGCAGTTCTTC; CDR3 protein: CSGGGWGANEQFF
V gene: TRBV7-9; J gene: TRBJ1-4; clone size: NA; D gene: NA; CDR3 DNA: TGTGCCAGCAGCTTGGGTACTAGGGGAGGACTGTTTTTT; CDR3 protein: CASSLGTRGGLFF
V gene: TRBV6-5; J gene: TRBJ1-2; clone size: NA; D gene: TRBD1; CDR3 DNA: TGTGCCAGCAGTTACTCGACGGGGACAGGGGGCGCAAGTGGCTACACCTTC; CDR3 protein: CASSYSTGTGGASGYTF
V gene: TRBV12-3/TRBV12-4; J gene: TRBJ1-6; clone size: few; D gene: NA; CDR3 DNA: TGTGCCAGCAGTTTATTAAGGGGCGGGTCACCCCTCCACTTT; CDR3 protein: CASSLLRGGSPLHF
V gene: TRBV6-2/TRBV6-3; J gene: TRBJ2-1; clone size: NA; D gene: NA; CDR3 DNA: TGTGCCAGCAGTTTCTCACTTCTTCAACAGGGACGTGAGCAGTTCTTC; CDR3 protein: CASSFSLLQQGREQFF
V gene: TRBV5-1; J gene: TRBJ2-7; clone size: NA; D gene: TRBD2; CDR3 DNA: TGCGCCAGCAGCGTCGTAGCGGGGACCCACTACGAGCAGTACTTC; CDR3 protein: CASSVVAGTHYEQYF
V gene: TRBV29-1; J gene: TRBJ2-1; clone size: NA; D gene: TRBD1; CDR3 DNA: TGCAGCGCAGGGACAGGGGGGATCTCCTACAATGAGCAGTTCTTC; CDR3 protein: CSAGTGGISYNEQFF
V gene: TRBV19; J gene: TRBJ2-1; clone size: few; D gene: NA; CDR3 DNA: TGTGCCAGTAGTGAGGGGGGATCACCTTCCTACAATGAGCAGTTCTTC; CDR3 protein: CASSEGGSPSYNEQFF
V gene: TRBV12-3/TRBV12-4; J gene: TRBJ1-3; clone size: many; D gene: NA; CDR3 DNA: TGTGCCAGCAGTTCCTCGTTGACAGCTGGAAACACCATATATTTT; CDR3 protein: CASSSSLTAGNTIYF
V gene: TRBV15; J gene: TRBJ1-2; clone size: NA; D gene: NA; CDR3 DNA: TGTGCCACCAGCAGGTGGGGGGGGCAGGAGTACGGCTACACCTTC; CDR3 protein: CATSRWGGQEYGYTF
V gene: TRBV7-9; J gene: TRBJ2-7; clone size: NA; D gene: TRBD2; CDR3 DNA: TGTGCCAGCAGCTTAATCGAGGGACTAGCGGACTCCTACGAGCAGTACTTC; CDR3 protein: CASSLIEGLADSYEQYF
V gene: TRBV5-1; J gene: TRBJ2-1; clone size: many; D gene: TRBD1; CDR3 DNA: TGCGCCAGCAGCTGGACCGGGACAGGGATAGGTGAGCAGTTCTTC; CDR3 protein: CASSWTGTGIGEQFF
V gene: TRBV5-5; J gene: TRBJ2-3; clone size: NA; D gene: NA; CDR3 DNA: TGTGCCAGCAGCTTGGCCGTGTTGGATACGCAGTATTTT; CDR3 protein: CASSLAVLDTQYF
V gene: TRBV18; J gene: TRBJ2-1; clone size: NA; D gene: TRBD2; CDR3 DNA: TGTGCCAGCTCCCCCGGGACAGGACTAGCGGGGGGACACAATGAGCAGTTCTTC; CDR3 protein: CASSPGTGLAGGHNEQFF
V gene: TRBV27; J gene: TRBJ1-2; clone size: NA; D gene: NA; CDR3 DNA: TGTGCCAGCAGAAGGGATAGGACCTCTAACTATGGCTACACCTTC; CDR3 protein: CASRRDRTSNYGYTF
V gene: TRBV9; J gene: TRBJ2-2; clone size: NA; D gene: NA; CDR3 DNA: TGTGCCAGCAGCGTCACAGGGACCAACACCGGGGAGCTGTTTTTT; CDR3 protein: CASSVTGTNTGELFF
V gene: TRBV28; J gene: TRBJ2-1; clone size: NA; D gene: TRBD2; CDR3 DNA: TGTGCCATCAGTCCTAGCGGGAGTTTTTATGAGCAGTTCTTC; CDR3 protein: CAISPSGSFYEQFF
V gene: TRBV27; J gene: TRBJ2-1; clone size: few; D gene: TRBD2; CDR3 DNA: TGTGCCAGCACCACGGCGGTAGCGGGAGGGTACAATGAGCAGTTCTTC; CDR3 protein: CASTTAVAGGYNEQFF
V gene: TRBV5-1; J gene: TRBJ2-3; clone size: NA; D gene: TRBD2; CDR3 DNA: TGCGCCAGCATGGGAGGACTAGCGGGAGTTAGCACAGATACGCAGTATTTT; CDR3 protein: CASMGGLAGVSTDTQYF
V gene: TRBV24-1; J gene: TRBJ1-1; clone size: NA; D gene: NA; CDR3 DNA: TGTGCCACCAGTGATTGGGGGAACACTGAAGCTTTCTTT; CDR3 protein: CATSDWGNTEAFF
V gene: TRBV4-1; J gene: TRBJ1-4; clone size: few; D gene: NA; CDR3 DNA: TGCGCCAGCAGCCTAACAAGGCCGACGGCAACTAATGAAAAACTGTTTTTT; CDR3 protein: CASSLTRPTATNEKLFF
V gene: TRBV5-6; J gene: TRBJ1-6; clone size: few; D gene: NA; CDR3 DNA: TGTGCCAGCAGCTCCAGGCCGAAAAATTCACCCCTCCACTTT; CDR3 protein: CASSSRPKNSPLHF
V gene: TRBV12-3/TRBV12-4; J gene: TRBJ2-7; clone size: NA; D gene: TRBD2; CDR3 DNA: TGTGCCAGCAGCCGAAAGACTAGCAGTCTGTCCTACGAGCAGTACTTC; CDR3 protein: CASSRKTSSLSYEQYF
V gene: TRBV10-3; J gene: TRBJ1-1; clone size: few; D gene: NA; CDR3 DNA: TGTGCCATCAGTGAAATGGTGAACACTGAAGCTTTCTTT; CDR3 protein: CAISEMVNTEAFF
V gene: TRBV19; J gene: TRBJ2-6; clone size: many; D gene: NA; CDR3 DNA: TGTGCCAGTAGGGCCCCGGGGAGCTCTGGGGCCAACGTCCTGACTTTC; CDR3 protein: CASRAPGSSGANVLTF
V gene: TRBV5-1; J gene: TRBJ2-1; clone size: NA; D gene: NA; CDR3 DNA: TGCGCCAGCAGCTTGGCGGGACAAAATGAGCAGTTCTTC; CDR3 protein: CASSLAGQNEQFF
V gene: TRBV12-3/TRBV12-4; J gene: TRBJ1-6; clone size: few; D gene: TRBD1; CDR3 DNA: TGTGCCAGCAGTTCCCGACAGGGGGGCAATTCACCCCTCCACTTT; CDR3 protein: CASSSRQGGNSPLHF
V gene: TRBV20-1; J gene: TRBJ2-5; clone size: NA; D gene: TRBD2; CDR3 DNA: TGCAGTGCTAGAGGCCTAGCGGTGTGGGGAGAGACCCAGTACTTC; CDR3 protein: CSARGLAVWGETQYF
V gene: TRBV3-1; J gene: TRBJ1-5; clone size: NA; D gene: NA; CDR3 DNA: TGTGCCAGCGGCCAGGGTGGACAGCCCCAGCATTTT; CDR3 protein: CASGQGGQPQHF